This TCR beta chain was identified in a study of CD8 T cells in ankylosing spondylitis. This clonotype has a handful of counts. Germline V gives CDR1 SQVTM, CDR2 ANQGSEA. The CDR3 sequence is 14 residues long. Trimming removed 4 bases from V and 2 bases from J, with 14 bases in between. TCRdb called the 5' RACE reads again in MiXCR, with one record for every CDR3 protein. Here the sample spans fewer than 180,000 distinct CDR3 sequences, around 43% being singletons. The sequence came from a male donor with ankylosing spondylitis. Sequenced input: synovial fluid, either unsorted or a sorted T cell fraction (not recorded which). J is TRBJ1-2 and V is TRBV29-1; the D is unclear. CDR3 sequence (DNA): TGCAGCGTTGGACCGGGCCGGATAAACTATGGCTACACCTTC. Its translation: CSVGPGRINYGYTF.